These 8 T cell receptor beta chains were all obtained from the same sample, sequenced in a study of spatial heterogeneity in lung cancer. General study results and limits: Tumor mutation count correlated with how many alpha and beta TCRs expanded intratumorally.

What these receptors recognize is not known. Time point of the sample: sample taken at primary tumor resection. TCRdb independently ran MiXCR on the 5' RACE reads; one entry per CDR3 protein. The sample has about 13,000 distinct CDR3 sequences, under 6% seen once; the top ten hold about 25%. The sample here was lung tumor tissue, taken at surgery. These receptors were taken from a male donor with early-stage non-small cell lung cancer.

This clonotype was picked up many times. Because the library targeted alpha chains, this beta chain is an off-target read whose size means little. The V call is TRBV30, the J call TRBJ1-1; D is unresolved. From germline, CDR1 is GTSNPN and CDR2 SVGIG (reference sequence). V lost 1 base and J 0 bases, leaving 6 bases between the germline ends. This CDR3 spans 13 amino acids. In DNA form, the CDR3 reads TGTGCCTGGAGTGCGAAGATGAACACTGAAGCTTTCTTT. Its translation: CAWSAKMNTEAFF. The entire variable domain, with the rest obtained from reference TRBV30 and TRBJ1-1, is as follows: SQTIHQWPATLVQPVGSPLSLECTVEGTSNPNLYWYRQAAGRGLQLLFYSVGIGQISSEVPQNLSASRPQDRQFILSSKKLLLSDSGFYLCAWSAKMNTEAFFGQGTRLTVV.

This clonotype was counted at least ten times. This beta chain appears as a stray read in a library generated for alpha chains; its size is not informative. The rearrangement uses TRBV10-2 and TRBJ2-5; D gene unclear. CDR3 length equals 16 residues. From germline, CDR1 is WSHSY and CDR2 SAAADI. V dropped 3 bases and J dropped 2 bases, with 16 bases sitting between them. The CDR3 loop reads CASSDTARGRQETQYF. CDR3 DNA: TGCGCCAGCAGTGATACCGCGAGAGGCAGACAAGAGACCCAGTACTTC.

On this clonotype: The library was built for alpha chains, so this beta chain is an off-target read and its size means little. V gene TRBV11-2 combines with J gene TRBJ2-2; no definite D call. Trimming removed 0 bases at V and 7 bases at J, with 9 bases between. Per germline, CDR1 SGHAT and CDR2 FQNNGV. The CDR3 has 14 amino acids. The CDR3 sequence is CASSLELVIGELFF. CDR3 bases: TGTGCCAGCAGCTTAGAATTAGTTATCGGGGAGCTGTTTTTT.

This clonotype was counted ten times or more. In a library made to pick up alpha chains, this beta chain is a stray read with a size that means little. The V and J genes are TRBV10-3 and TRBJ2-7, with D possibly matching TRBD1 (5 bases). Trimming shortened V by 6 bases and J by 0 bases, and 6 bases separated the two germline ends. Per the germline V gene, CDR1 is ENHRY and CDR2 is SYGVKD. The CDR3 extends over 12 amino acids. As DNA, the CDR3 is TGTGCCATCAGCGACAGCTCCTACGAGCAGTACTTC. Protein sequence: CAISDSSYEQYF.

By sample share, this clonotype is medium-sized. This beta chain lies outside the target of a library built for alpha chains; its clone size means little. This chain uses TRBV20-1 with TRBJ2-3, with D maybe TRBD2 (6 bases). The CDR3 runs 14 residues. Germline V gene sequence: CDR1 DFQATT, CDR2 SNEGSKA (reference sequence). V lost 3 bases and J 1 base, leaving 11 bases between the germline ends. The CDR3 DNA reads TGCAGTGCTAGCGGGACTTTCCGCACAGATACGCAGTATTTT. Translating gives CSASGTFRTDTQYF.

Within the sample, this clonotype is medium-sized (0.01 to 0.1%). The size of this beta chain means little, since it is a stray read in a library made for alpha chains. The V and J genes are TRBV18 and TRBJ1-2; a possible D gene is TRBD1 (5 bases). The V end lost 3 bases, the J end lost 4 bases, and 12 bases lay between the germline ends. Per the germline V gene, CDR1 is KGHSH and CDR2 is LQKENI. This CDR3 is built from 14 residues. The CDR3 DNA sequence: TGTGCCAGCTCACCCCCGACAGAGTCCTATGGCTACACCTTC. Its protein is CASSPPTESYGYTF.

On this clonotype itself: A single base separates this from a much larger clone, so it may be a read error. Within a library made for alpha chains, this beta chain is off target, and its count is uninformative. The chain employs TRBV7-9 and TRBJ1-6, with a possible D match to TRBD1 (6 bases). The CDR3 is 16 residues long. CDR1 and CDR2 (germline): SEHNR, FQNEAQ (reference sequence). The chain's CDR3 is CASSLDRRGYSSPLHF. The CDR3 DNA reads TGTGCCAGCAGCCTCGACAGGAGAGGCTATAGTTCACCCCTCCACTTT.

A note on this clonotype: This beta chain is a stray sequence in a library constructed for alpha chains; its clone size is not meaningful. This chain joins TRBV10-3 and TRBJ2-5; D may match TRBD1 or TRBD2 (5 bases each). The CDR3 spans 12 residues. Per germline, CDR1 ENHRY and CDR2 SYGVKD. The CDR3 loop is CVTGANQETQYF. CDR3 DNA: TGTGTCACCGGGGCCAATCAAGAGACCCAGTACTTC.